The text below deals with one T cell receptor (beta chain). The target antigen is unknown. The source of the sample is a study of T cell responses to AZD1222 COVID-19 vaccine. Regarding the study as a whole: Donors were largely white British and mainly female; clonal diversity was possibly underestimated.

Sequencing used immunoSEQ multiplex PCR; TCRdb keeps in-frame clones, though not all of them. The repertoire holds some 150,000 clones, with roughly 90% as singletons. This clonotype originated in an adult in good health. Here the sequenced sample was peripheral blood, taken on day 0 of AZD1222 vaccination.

The CDR3 here is CASSQEYMGSGNTIYF. The CDR3 region has the DNA TGCGCCAGCAGCCAAGAGTACATGGGCTCTGGAAACACCATATATTTT. The chain links TRBV4-3 to TRBJ1-3; no clear D. The germline gives CDR1 LGHNA, CDR2 YSLEER. Trimming removed 0 bases from V and 0 bases from J, with 9 bases in between. The CDR3 consists of 16 residues.